Listed below are T cell receptor beta chains from one sample, sequenced in a study of beta chain features in type 1 diabetes. The table came from immunoSEQ multiplex PCR; TCRdb's copy has only in-frame clones and leaves some out. The sample yields hundreds of thousands of clones, roughly 10% seen once. Source material: naive CD4+ T cells from blood. The origin of the receptors is a woman in her late teens or twenties in good health. CDR3s include the opening cysteine and the closing phenylalanine or tryptophan. The order of the fields is V gene, D gene, clone size, J gene, CDR3 protein, CDR3 DNA. D genes are given only for firm matches. Clone size is given for some rows only: seen once, a few or many times, or a class if the clone is expanded.

>TRBV10-3|NA|few|TRBJ2-3
CANPRHEGFDTQYF
TGTGCCAACCCAAGACATGAGGGTTTCGATACGCAGTATTTT
>TRBV7-2|NA|NA|TRBJ1-2
CASSPIPPGASYTF
TGTGCCAGCAGCCCCATTCCGCCGGGGGCGAGCTACACCTTC
>TRBV10-3|NA|NA|TRBJ2-1
CAISERVNEQFF
TGTGCCATCAGTGAAAGAGTCAATGAGCAGTTCTTC
>TRBV7-2|NA|NA|TRBJ1-4
CASSLRHGANEKLFF
TGTGCCAGCAGCTTACGACACGGGGCTAATGAAAAACTGTTTTTT
>TRBV20-1|NA|NA|TRBJ2-5
CSASLKTQYF
TGCAGTGCTAGTCTCAAGACCCAGTACTTC
>TRBV29-1|TRBD1|NA|TRBJ1-1
CSVGPVTGDTEAFF
TGCAGCGTTGGACCCGTGACAGGGGACACTGAAGCTTTCTTT
>TRBV13|TRBD2|NA|TRBJ2-7
CASSLSLAAYEQYF
TGTGCCAGCAGCTTAAGTCTAGCGGCCTACGAGCAGTACTTC
>TRBV4-2|NA|few|TRBJ1-2
CASSQGAGSTNYGYTF
TGTGCCAGCAGCCAGGGGGCAGGGTCGACTAACTATGGCTACACCTTC
>TRBV6-6|NA|few|TRBJ1-5
CASSPGDSNQPQHF
TGTGCCAGCAGCCCAGGAGATAGCAATCAGCCCCAGCATTTT
>TRBV5-6|NA|NA|TRBJ2-7
CASSLDPGSYEQYF
TGTGCCAGCAGCTTGGATCCGGGGTCCTACGAGCAGTACTTC
>TRBV27|NA|few|TRBJ1-1
CASSRQVMNTEAFF
TGTGCCAGCAGTAGACAGGTGATGAACACTGAAGCTTTCTTT
>TRBV9|TRBD1|NA|TRBJ2-1
CASSPRQGTGYEQFF
TGTGCCAGCAGCCCAAGACAGGGTACTGGTTATGAGCAGTTCTTC
>TRBV30|NA|many|TRBJ2-7
CAWSFRRPRVSSYEQYF
TGTGCCTGGAGCTTCCGTCGGCCGCGGGTAAGCTCCTACGAGCAGTACTTC